Shown below are 22 T cell receptor beta chains from a single sample sequenced in a study of OX40 agonist ivuxolimab in advanced cancers. The method was immunoSEQ multiplex PCR; TCRdb's version includes in-frame clones alone and lacks a portion of them. Among about 99,000 clones listed, approximately 94% were seen once. The specimen comprised CD4+ or CD8+ T cells sorted from blood, sampled in a trial of the OX40 agonist ivuxolimab. These receptors came from an adult with an advanced solid tumor such as melanoma, head and neck, liver or kidney cancer.

The chain couples TRBV2 to TRBJ1-3; perhaps TRBD1 as D (5 bases). V was cut by 3 bases and J by 2 bases, with 11 bases left in between. This CDR3 contains 15 residues. In germline, CDR1 is SNHLY, CDR2 FYNNEI. CDR3: CASSDRAMTGNTIYF. The CDR3 nucleotides are TGTGCCAGCAGTGACAGGGCCATGACTGGAAACACCATATATTTT.

This clone appeared once. The rearrangement uses TRBV5-8 and TRBJ2-1, with D possibly matching TRBD2 (5 bases). The ends were cut back, 4 bases at V and 9 bases at J, with 14 bases in the middle. CDR1 is SGHTS and CDR2 is YDEGEE in the germline V gene. The CDR3 loop spans 13 amino acids. CDR3 nucleotides: TGTGCCAGCAGCCCCCCGCCGGGGAGTGAGCAGTTCTTC. As protein: CASSPPPGSEQFF.

The chain links TRBV19 to TRBJ2-5, with a weak D call TRBD2 (6 bases). Trimming removed 6 bases at V and 5 bases at J, with 16 bases between. Germline CDR1 is LNHDA and CDR2 is SQIVND (reference sequence). This CDR3 is built from 14 residues. For the CDR3, the DNA is TGTGCCAGTAGCCCATGGGGCGGGGCTGAGACCCAGTACTTC. As protein: CASSPWGGAETQYF.

The V gene is TRBV9, the J gene TRBJ1-2, with D unresolved. Trimming removed 0 bases from V and 8 bases from J, with 17 bases in between. There are 15 residues in the CDR3. CDR1 is SGDLS, CDR2 YYNGEE, per germline. The CDR3 loop is CASSVDLTNLGGYTF. CDR3 DNA: TGTGCCAGCAGCGTAGATTTGACAAACCTTGGGGGCTACACCTTC.

V and J are TRBV10-3 and TRBJ2-7; 8 positions agree with TRBD1. J gave up 5 bases and V 6 bases, and 6 bases lay outside the gene matches. CDR3 size: 13 residues. Germline V gene sequence: CDR1 ENHRY, CDR2 SYGVKD. CDR3 region: CAIRDREGHEQYF. In DNA form, the CDR3 reads TGTGCCATCAGGGACAGGGAAGGCCACGAGCAGTACTTC.

J is TRBJ2-5 and V is TRBV27, with TRBD1 matching 7 bases. The DNA end favors TRBJ2-7, so the J call may be wrong. Looked up from germline, CDR1 is MNHEY and CDR2 is SMNVEV (reference sequence). The CDR3 length is 14 residues. This CDR3 reads CASSLRDRSYEQYF. The CDR3 DNA reads as TGTGCCAGCAGTTTACGGGACAGATCCTACGAGCAGTACTTC.

The genes are TRBV28 and TRBJ2-2; D remains unclear. This CDR3 contains 15 residues. CDR1 and CDR2 (germline): MDHEN, SYDVKM. Trimming took 6 bases from V and 2 from J, leaving 13 bases between them. The CDR3 DNA reads TGTGCCAGCAGCTGGCGAGGCCTTAACACCGGGGAGCTGTTTTTT. Amino acids: CASSWRGLNTGELFF.

The chain carries TRBV27 and TRBJ2-7; D may be TRBD2 (5 bases). The germline V gene has CDR1 MNHEY and CDR2 SMNVEV (reference sequence). The CDR3 contains 14 residues. Trimming left V 5 bases short and J 3 bases short, with 14 bases between. The CDR3 DNA is TGTGCCAGCAGTACCGGATCAGAGGGCTACGAGCAGTACTTC. As protein: CASSTGSEGYEQYF.

This clone was seen once. The chain carries TRBV27 and TRBJ2-1, with TRBD2 matching 15 bases. Losses at the gene ends were 7 bases for V and 1 base for J; bases not matched to a gene: 5. The CDR3 has 17 amino acids. Germline lookup yields CDR1 MNHEY and CDR2 SMNVEV (reference sequence). CDR3 DNA: TGTGCCAGCAAGGGACTAGCGGGGGGTTCGTCCTACAATGAGCAGTTCTTC. Translated: CASKGLAGGSSYNEQFF.

The chain carries TRBV29-1 and TRBJ2-7, with D possibly called TRBD1 or TRBD2 (6 bases each). The germline V and J ends were trimmed by 3 bases and 2 bases, with 11 bases remaining between them. Per the germline V gene, CDR1 is SQVTM and CDR2 is ANQGSEA. This CDR3 contains 13 residues. CDR3 DNA: TGCAGCGTTGAGGGGGGCCCTACCTACGAGCAGTACTTC. Protein product: CSVEGGPTYEQYF.

As DNA, the CDR3 is TGTGCTAGTGGTTTGGTACTAGCGGGGGGGCCCAATGAGCAGTTCTTC. It translates to CASGLVLAGGPNEQFF. V usage is TRBV12-5 and J usage is TRBJ2-1; TRBD2 aligns across 13 bases. CDR3 size: 16 residues. The germline gives CDR1 LGHNT, CDR2 FRNRAP. After removal of 0 bases from V and 6 bases from J, the junction contained 2 bases not matched to a gene.

This clone was detected only once. CDR3 region: CASSLREGTGELFF. The CDR3 region has the DNA TGTGCCAGCAGTTTACGGGAAGGCACCGGGGAGCTGTTTTTT. V gene TRBV27 combines with J gene TRBJ2-2, with D tentatively TRBD2 (5 bases). The CDR3 totals 14 residues. The germline CDR1 and CDR2 sequences are MNHEY and SMNVEV (reference sequence). V was clipped by 2 bases and J by 4 bases, with 8 bases between them.

V is TRBV9 and J is TRBJ2-2, with 9 bases that match TRBD2. In germline, CDR1 is SGDLS, CDR2 YYNGEE. The CDR3 runs to 15 residues. V lost 7 bases and J lost 3; bases outside the gene matches: 7. The chain's CDR3 is CASRGIAGDTGELFF. The CDR3 DNA is TGTGCCAGCCGGGGGATAGCGGGGGACACCGGGGAGCTGTTTTTT.

The chain uses TRBV27 and TRBJ1-1; D ambiguous. V was clipped by 6 bases and J by 0 bases, with 11 bases between them. This CDR3 comprises 14 residues. Per the germline V gene, CDR1 is MNHEY and CDR2 is SMNVEV (reference sequence). The CDR3 spells CASSDVPLNTEAFF. Written as DNA, the CDR3 is TGTGCCAGCAGCGATGTTCCGTTGAACACTGAAGCTTTCTTT.

The rearrangement links TRBV4-1 to TRBJ1-5; possibly TRBD1 for D (6 bases). The CDR3 is made up of 14 amino acids. CDR1 is MGHRA, CDR2 YSYEKL, per germline. V was trimmed by 5 bases and J by 4 bases, leaving 12 bases between them. The CDR3 nucleotides are TGCGCCAGCAGCTCCGACAGGTTTAATCAGCCCCAGCATTTT. It specifies CASSSDRFNQPQHF.

This chain links TRBV27 with TRBJ2-2, with TRBD1 matching over 11 bases. Germline lookup yields CDR1 MNHEY and CDR2 SMNVEV (reference sequence). The CDR3 length is 16 residues. V was pared by 5 bases and J by 4 bases, with 6 bases of the junction left unmatched. The CDR3 here is CASSPQDRGLTGELFF. The CDR3 region has the DNA TGTGCCAGCAGTCCCCAGGACAGGGGGCTCACCGGGGAGCTGTTTTTT.

The chain carries TRBV4-1 and TRBJ2-1; possibly TRBD1 or TRBD2 for D (5 bases each). The CDR3 is 14 residues long. V shed 1 base and J shed 9 bases, with 13 bases lying between them. Germline loops: CDR1 MGHRA, CDR2 YSYEKL. The CDR3 nucleotides read TGCGCCAGCAGCCAAGGAGGGGCGGGCGTTGAGCAGTTCTTC. Translating it yields CASSQGGAGVEQFF.

The rearrangement uses TRBV29-1 and TRBJ1-2, with 7 bases aligning to TRBD1. CDR1 and CDR2 from the germline V gene are SQVTM and ANQGSEA. J lost 6 bases, V lost 0 bases, and 7 bases had no gene match. This CDR3 comprises 14 residues. The DNA of the CDR3 is TGCAGCGTTGAAGATCGGGGACAGAGACATGGCTACACCTTC. Translated, it gives CSVEDRGQRHGYTF.

The V gene is TRBV6-5, the J gene TRBJ1-1, with D maybe TRBD1 (5 bases). This CDR3 contains 15 residues. The germline V and J ends were trimmed by 2 bases and 1 base, with 11 bases remaining between them. The germline V gene has CDR1 MNHEY and CDR2 SVGAGI. The CDR3 sequence is CASSYKRGTNTEAFF. The DNA of the CDR3 is TGTGCCAGCAGTTACAAACGGGGGACGAACACTGAAGCTTTCTTT.

This chain connects TRBV5-1 to TRBJ1-2; TRBD1 might be the D (5 bases). This CDR3 is built from 14 residues. The V end lost 2 bases, the J end lost 4 bases, and 12 bases lay between the germline ends. CDR1 and CDR2 (germline): SGHRS, YFSETQ. CDR3 sequence (DNA): TGCGCCAGCAGCTTAGAGGGGTCTAGCTATGGCTACACCTTC. Protein: CASSLEGSSYGYTF.

The CDR3 spells CASSIALGQGVYEQYF. The CDR3, as DNA: TGTGCCAGTAGTATAGCCTTGGGACAGGGCGTTTACGAGCAGTACTTC. The J gene is TRBJ2-7, the V gene TRBV19, with 9 bases aligning to TRBD1. The CDR3 contains 16 residues. V lost 1 base and J lost 4; bases outside the gene matches: 8. Germline assignment: CDR1 LNHDA and CDR2 SQIVND (reference sequence).

The V call is TRBV7-8, the J call TRBJ1-1; D is possibly TRBD1 (6 bases). Germline loops: CDR1 SGHVS, CDR2 FQNEAQ. This CDR3 contains 14 residues. V lost 3 bases to trimming and J lost 2 bases, with 10 bases between them. CDR3 region: CASSFRGGNTEAFF. The CDR3 region has the DNA TGTGCCAGCAGCTTCCGGGGGGGCAACACTGAAGCTTTCTTT.